The 32 T cell receptor beta chains below come from one sample, sequenced in a study of T cells in Graves' hyperthyroidism and ophthalmopathy. Authors of the study amplified TCR beta CDR3 regions from RNA transcripts. When the TCR CDR3 underwent first-round RT-PCR, the HTBI primer set was used. TCRdb reprocessed the multiplex PCR reads with MiXCR, giving one entry per CDR3 protein. This sample has over 350,000 distinct CDR3 sequences; about 14% occur once, and the top ten carry over 25%. Sequencing was carried out using blood. These receptor sequences come from a man in his fifties with Graves' ophthalmopathy.

This clonotype showed up many times. The chain recombines TRBV11-2 with TRBJ2-7; D is uncertain. This CDR3 spans 14 amino acids. V was shortened by 5 bases and J by 2 bases, with 13 bases between the two germline ends. Per germline, CDR1 SGHAT and CDR2 FQNNGV. CDR3 bases: TGTGCCAGCAGCCCTATCCAATTTACCTACGAGCAGTACTTC. Amino acid sequence: CASSPIQFTYEQYF. Full variable domain (missing parts from reference TRBV11-2 and TRBJ2-7): EAGVAQSPRYKIIEKRQSVAFWCNPISGHATLYWYQQILGQGPKLLIQFQNNGVVDDSQLPKDRFSAERLKGVDSTLKIQPAKLEDSAVYLCASSPIQFTYEQYFGPGTRLTVT.

About this clonotype itself: A much larger clone lies one base from this, so it may be a read error. The conserved final phenylalanine or tryptophan is absent from the CDR3, which likely points to a read error. CDR3 sequence reads: CASSTPSDPSSGNTIYS. CDR3 DNA sequence: TGTGCCAGCAGCACCCCTTCTGATCCAAGCTCTGGAAACACCATATATTCT. This chain joins TRBV27 and TRBJ1-3, with D unresolved. V lost 6 bases to trimming and J lost 0 bases, with 18 bases between them. CDR3 length equals 17 residues. Germline CDR1 reads MNHEY; CDR2 reads SMNVEV (reference sequence).

The chain joins TRBV20-1 to TRBJ2-5, with 10 nucleotides matching TRBD2. Germline values: CDR1 DFQATT, CDR2 SNEGSKA (reference sequence). The trim removed 3 bases at V and 3 bases at J, leaving 4 bases unmatched. The CDR3 length is 14 residues. The CDR3 protein is CSASGLAGEETQYF. DNA for the CDR3: TGCAGTGCTAGCGGCCTAGCGGGAGAAGAGACCCAGTACTTC.

The sample holds many counts of this clonotype. The rearrangement links TRBV6-1 to TRBJ1-2; D perhaps matches TRBD1 (6 bases). CDR1 and CDR2 (germline): MNHNS, SASEGT. Deletions cut 5 bases from V and 3 bases from J, with 16 bases between. The CDR3 contains 15 residues. The DNA for the CDR3 is TGTGCCAGCAGTCCACAGGGCCCCCTATACTATGGCTACACCTTC. Translation: CASSPQGPLYYGYTF.

This clonotype has at least ten counts. The chain recombines TRBV5-6 with TRBJ2-2, with a possible D match to TRBD1 (6 bases). Germline V lookup: CDR1 SGHDT, CDR2 YYEEEE. The CDR3 covers 18 residues. The V gene lost 4 bases and the J gene lost 3 bases, with 22 bases spanning the gap. The chain's CDR3 is CASSDSQGSLTYTGELFF. The CDR3 DNA reads as TGTGCCAGCAGCGACTCACAGGGAAGCTTGACCTACACCGGGGAGCTGTTTTTT.

The sample holds a few counts of this clonotype. The chain uses TRBV10-3 and TRBJ1-4, with TRBD1 matching 10 bases. The germline gives CDR1 ENHRY, CDR2 SYGVKD. The length of the CDR3 is 15 residues. V lost 5 bases, J lost 8 bases, and 8 bases stayed unmatched. The CDR3 spells CAISPGQGFEEKLFF. For the CDR3, the DNA is TGTGCCATCAGTCCGGGACAGGGGTTTGAAGAAAAACTGTTTTTT.

On this clonotype: It may be a read error: a sequence one base away is much more abundant. This chain links TRBV5-1 with TRBJ2-2, with 9 bases aligning to TRBD1. This CDR3 contains 15 residues. CDR1 is SGHRS and CDR2 is YFSETQ in the germline V gene. J gave up 5 bases and V 6 bases, and 8 bases lay outside the gene matches. CDR3 DNA: TGCGCCAGCAACCCCCGGACAGGGGTTACCGGGGAGCTGTTTTTT. Translation: CASNPRTGVTGELFF.

The CDR3 nucleotides read TGTGCCAGCAGCCAAGGAGTAGCCGAGCAGTACTTC. Translating gives CASSQGVAEQYF. V gene TRBV14 combines with J gene TRBJ2-7; no clear D gene. This CDR3 is 12 amino acids long. V shed 1 base and J shed 6 bases, with 7 bases lying between them. Germline lookup yields CDR1 SGHDN and CDR2 FVKESK.

The genes are TRBV9 and TRBJ2-3; perhaps D is TRBD1 or TRBD2 (5 bases each). Per germline, CDR1 SGDLS and CDR2 YYNGEE. This CDR3 region has 16 residues. V was trimmed by 2 bases and J by 4 bases, leaving 17 bases between them. The CDR3 loop is CASSVLGRGAADTQYF. The CDR3 coding sequence is TGTGCCAGCAGCGTTTTGGGCCGGGGCGCCGCAGATACGCAGTATTTT.

The chain couples TRBV29-1 to TRBJ2-5; D might be TRBD1 (5 bases). The CDR3 is made up of 13 amino acids. Germline-derived CDR1 and CDR2 are SQVTM and ANQGSEA. V lost 8 bases to trimming and J lost 5 bases, with 18 bases between them. The CDR3 reads CSLVQSKGETQYF. CDR3 sequence (DNA): TGCAGCTTAGTACAGTCGAAGGGGGAGACCCAGTACTTC.

This clonotype was counted many times. The V gene is TRBV29-1, the J gene TRBJ1-1, with 7 bases matching TRBD1. V gave up 0 bases and J gave up 1 base; unmatched junction bases: 11. Germline CDR1 reads SQVTM; CDR2 reads ANQGSEA. This CDR3 spans 17 amino acids. This CDR3 reads CSVEDPEGAIQNTEAFF. The DNA of the CDR3 is TGCAGCGTTGAAGATCCCGAGGGGGCAATACAGAACACTGAAGCTTTCTTT.

J is TRBJ1-1 and V is TRBV28, with D hard to call. V was trimmed by 7 bases and J by 3 bases, leaving 9 bases between them. The germline gives CDR1 MDHEN, CDR2 SYDVKM. This CDR3 comprises 12 residues. The CDR3 spells CASTGVYTEAFF. As DNA, the CDR3 is TGTGCCAGCACCGGGGTTTACACTGAAGCTTTCTTT.

V gene TRBV6-1 combines with J gene TRBJ2-1; D not certain. Judging by the DNA end, TRBJ2-7 fits better; the J call may be wrong. This CDR3 region has 12 residues. The germline V gene has CDR1 MNHNS and CDR2 SASEGT. CDR3 in DNA: TGTGCCAGCAGGGTGGCCTACAATGAGCAGTACTTC. Translated: CASRVAYNEQYF.

V gene TRBV11-2 combines with J gene TRBJ1-2, with D possibly being TRBD1 (5 bases). Trimming shortened V by 0 bases and J by 9 bases, and 14 bases separated the two germline ends. CDR3 length equals 14 residues. Germline V gene lookup returns CDR1 SGHAT and CDR2 FQNNGV. The CDR3 region has the DNA TGTGCCAGCAGCTTAGATGGGACCGGGTTGAGCTACACCTTC. Encoded protein: CASSLDGTGLSYTF.

The chain employs TRBV7-2 and TRBJ2-3; tentatively, D is TRBD1 (6 bases). Trimming shortened V by 4 bases and J by 3 bases, and 17 bases separated the two germline ends. This CDR3 comprises 16 residues. The germline gives CDR1 SGHTA, CDR2 FQGNSA. CDR3 nucleotides: TGTGCCAGCAGCTCCACCAGGACAGTAAGGACAGATACGCAGTATTTT. Encoded protein: CASSSTRTVRTDTQYF. The full variable domain, with the rest looked up from reference TRBV7-2 and TRBJ2-3, is GAGVSQSPSNKVTEKGKDVELRCDPISGHTALYWYRQSLGQGLEFLIYFQGNSAPDKSGLPSDRFSAERTGGSVSTLTIQRTQQEDSAVYLCASSSTRTVRTDTQYFGPGTRLTVL.

This clonotype appeared many times. V is TRBV9 and J is TRBJ1-1; possible D gene TRBD1, 6 bases. Germline loops: CDR1 SGDLS, CDR2 YYNGEE. V lost 4 bases and J 7 bases, leaving 20 bases between the germline ends. This CDR3 spans 15 amino acids. The CDR3 is CASSQRQAGALEAFF. The CDR3 region has the DNA TGTGCCAGCAGCCAAAGACAGGCAGGTGCCCTTGAAGCTTTCTTT.

This clonotype was seen many times. CDR3 amino acids: CASSSSVGSSYEQYF. As DNA, the CDR3 is TGTGCCAGCAGTTCTAGCGTGGGAAGCTCCTACGAGCAGTACTTC. V is TRBV27 and J is TRBJ2-7, with D possibly matching TRBD2 (6 bases). The CDR3 is 15 residues long. Per germline, CDR1 MNHEY and CDR2 SMNVEV (reference sequence). V was pared by 4 bases and J by 0 bases, with 13 bases between.

The chain is built from TRBV6-2 or TRBV6-3 and TRBJ2-3; 14 bases agree with TRBD2. V shed 5 bases and J 3 bases; nucleotides not matched to a gene: 7. Germline V gene lookup returns CDR1 MNHEY and CDR2 SVGEGT. This CDR3 has 17 amino acids. The CDR3 is CASSPGLAGDTTDTQYF. CDR3 coding DNA: TGTGCCAGCAGTCCGGGACTAGCGGGAGATACAACAGATACGCAGTATTTT.

The chain links TRBV20-1 to TRBJ1-6; unclear D gene. This CDR3 is built from 13 residues. In germline, CDR1 is DFQATT, CDR2 SNEGSKA (reference sequence). The V and J ends lost 6 bases and 7 bases respectively, with 13 bases between them. For the CDR3, the DNA is TGCAGTGCCCCGGTGGGAAAGAATTCACCCCTCCACTTT. Protein sequence: CSAPVGKNSPLHF.

The chain is built from TRBV9 and TRBJ2-3, with 13 bases matching TRBD2. There are 16 residues in the CDR3. The junction had 5 bases not matched to a gene; V was cut back by 3 bases and J by 4 bases. Germline V CDR1 and CDR2: SGDLS, YYNGEE. CDR3 DNA: TGTGCCAGCAGCGGTAGGACTAGCGGGAGTTCAGATACGCAGTATTTT. It yields the protein CASSGRTSGSSDTQYF.

This clonotype was observed a few times. The genes are TRBV5-1 and TRBJ2-2, with D uncertain. The germline CDR1 and CDR2 sequences are SGHRS and YFSETQ. V dropped 4 bases and J dropped 4 bases, with 17 bases sitting between them. The CDR3 contains 16 residues. The CDR3 DNA is TGCGCCAGCAGCCAACCTGAAGGGTATGGCACCGGGGAGCTGTTTTTT. This encodes CASSQPEGYGTGELFF.

In this sample, this clonotype turned up many times. The chain couples TRBV5-1 to TRBJ2-1, with a weak D call TRBD1 (5 bases). This CDR3 is 15 amino acids long. CDR1 is SGHRS, CDR2 YFSETQ, per germline. Trimming stripped 3 bases from V and 1 base from J, with 11 bases between. The CDR3 spells CASSYTGRSYNEQFF. Written as DNA, the CDR3 is TGCGCCAGCAGCTATACAGGCCGGTCCTACAATGAGCAGTTCTTC. The variable domain in full, completed from reference TRBV5-1 and TRBJ2-1, reads KAGVTQTPRYLIKTRGQQVTLSCSPISGHRSVSWYQQTPGQGLQFLFEYFSETQRNKGNFPGRFSGRQFSNSRSEMNVSTLELGDSALYLCASSYTGRSYNEQFFGPGTRLTVL.

This clonotype was recorded many times. The CDR3 bases are TGTGCCAGCAGCCCCGATCAGTGGCACAGCTATGGCTACACCTTC. As protein: CASSPDQWHSYGYTF. The V and J genes are TRBV3-1 and TRBJ1-2; D uncertain. Trimming took 4 bases from V and 4 from J, leaving 16 bases between them. The CDR3 contains 15 residues. CDR1 and CDR2 (germline): LGHDT, YNNKEL (reference sequence).

This clonotype appeared many times. The gene calls are TRBV7-9 and TRBJ2-1, with 8 bases identical to TRBD2. CDR3 size: 13 residues. The germline gives CDR1 SEHNR, CDR2 FQNEAQ (reference sequence). V was pared by 3 bases and J by 6 bases, with 1 base of the junction left unmatched. CDR3: CASSFGLANEQFF. DNA of the CDR3: TGTGCCAGCAGCTTTGGACTAGCCAATGAGCAGTTCTTC. The full variable domain, in which reference TRBV7-9 and TRBJ2-1 provide the parts outside the CDR3, is DTGVSQNPRHKITKRGQNVTFRCDPISEHNRLYWYRQTLGQGPEFLTYFQNEAQLEKSRLLSDRFSAERPKGSFSTLEIQRTEQGDSAMYLCASSFGLANEQFFGPGTRLTVL.

The chain couples TRBV29-1 to TRBJ2-7; D may be TRBD2 (5 bases). V gave up 0 bases and J gave up 5 bases, with 11 bases separating them. The germline V gene has CDR1 SQVTM and CDR2 ANQGSEA. The CDR3 is 13 amino acids. The DNA of the CDR3 is TGCAGCGTTGAAGACGGGAAGATACACGAGCAGTACTTC. It codes for CSVEDGKIHEQYF.

This chain connects TRBV12-5 to TRBJ2-1; TRBD2 agrees at 12 bases. V dropped 1 base and J dropped 9; count of bases not matched to a gene: 13. The CDR3 totals 18 residues. Germline lookup yields CDR1 LGHNT and CDR2 FRNRAP. The CDR3 sequence: CASGLGHASGRVFGEQFF. The CDR3 DNA follows: TGTGCTAGTGGTTTGGGTCATGCTAGCGGGAGGGTATTCGGTGAGCAGTTCTTC.

The gene calls are TRBV3-1 and TRBJ2-2; D unclear. The CDR3 extends over 16 amino acids. The germline V and J ends were trimmed by 3 bases and 5 bases, with 16 bases remaining between them. Per the germline V gene, CDR1 is LGHDT and CDR2 is YNNKEL (reference sequence). The CDR3 nucleotides read TGTGCCAGCAGCCATTCCGGCATACAAGGGACCGGGGAGCTGTTTTTT. Its protein is CASSHSGIQGTGELFF.

This clonotype was found many times. J is TRBJ1-1 and V is TRBV24-1, with D uncertain. The CDR3 is made up of 17 amino acids. Deletions cut 4 bases from V and 1 base from J, with 18 bases between. CDR1 is KGHDR, CDR2 SFDVKD, per germline. The CDR3 is CATSETASARENTEAFF. In nucleotides, the CDR3 is TGTGCCACCAGTGAAACGGCCTCAGCAAGGGAGAACACTGAAGCTTTCTTT.

This clonotype was recorded a few times. A read error is likely, as this CDR3 ends without the conserved phenylalanine or tryptophan. The CDR3 bases are TGCAGTGCTAGAGATGGCAGGAATACCTACGAGCAGTACTCC. Translating gives CSARDGRNTYEQYS. The chain is built from TRBV20-1 and TRBJ2-7; D not resolved. In germline, CDR1 is DFQATT, CDR2 SNEGSKA (reference sequence). V was cut by 0 bases and J by 2 bases, with 11 bases left in between. This CDR3 has 14 residues.

The chain links TRBV19 to TRBJ1-3; D is undetermined. The CDR3 covers 11 residues. The germline V gene has CDR1 LNHDA and CDR2 SQIVND (reference sequence). The V end was cut by 10 bases, the J end by 0 bases, with 4 bases between. The CDR3 region has the DNA TGTGCCACCGGCTCTGGAAACACCATATATTTT. This sequence encodes CATGSGNTIYF.

At least ten counts were recorded for this clonotype. The chain carries TRBV29-1 and TRBJ2-1, with D hard to call. The length of the CDR3 is 12 residues. Per germline, CDR1 SQVTM and CDR2 ANQGSEA. V shed 7 bases and J shed 7 bases, with 14 bases lying between them. In nucleotides, the CDR3 is TGCAGCGGACGCGAAGGTGGGAATGAGCAGTTCTTC. It translates to CSGREGGNEQFF.

Many counts were recorded for this clonotype. The rearrangement uses TRBV11-1 and TRBJ2-5; 11 nucleotides line up with TRBD2. CDR3 length: 15 residues. With V trimmed by 2 bases and J by 4 bases, 3 bases remained unmatched. Germline CDR1 and CDR2: SGHAT and FQDESV (reference sequence). Written as DNA, the CDR3 is TGTGCCAGCAGCTTACTAGCGGGAGGTGGAGAGACCCAGTACTTC. It yields the protein CASSLLAGGGETQYF.